These T cell receptor beta chains were read from a single sample in a study of OX40 agonist ivuxolimab in advanced cancers. Sequencing used immunoSEQ multiplex PCR; TCRdb keeps in-frame clones, though not all of them. The table lists about 77,000 clones, around nine tenths of them singletons, with 6.2% in the top ten. The material was CD4+ or CD8+ T cells sorted from blood, obtained in a trial of the OX40 agonist ivuxolimab. These receptors were obtained from an adult with an advanced solid tumor such as melanoma, head and neck, liver or kidney cancer. The CDR3 runs from the conserved cysteine through the conserved F or W. Fields, in order: CDR3 DNA, CDR3 protein, clone size, V gene, D gene, J gene. The D gene is left open where the match is weak. The size field is filled for only some rows; it gives once, few, many or a size class.

CDR3nt: TGTGCCAGCAGTTTACGGGCCGGGACAACCTCCTACAATGAGCAGTTCTTC
CDR3aa: CASSLRAGTTSYNEQFF
abundance: -
v_gene: TRBV27
d_gene: -
j_gene: TRBJ2-1

CDR3nt: TGTGCCAGCAGGCGAGGGTCCTCCTACAATGAGCAGTTCTTC
CDR3aa: CASRRGSSYNEQFF
abundance: -
v_gene: TRBV2
d_gene: -
j_gene: TRBJ2-1

CDR3nt: TGCGCCAGCAGCCACTACGCCGGGACAGGGGTCGAGCAGTACTTC
CDR3aa: CASSHYAGTGVEQYF
abundance: -
v_gene: TRBV4-1
d_gene: TRBD1
j_gene: TRBJ2-7

CDR3nt: TGTGCCAGCAGCTCCACTCGACAGGGCTACGAGCAGTACTTC
CDR3aa: CASSSTRQGYEQYF
abundance: -
v_gene: TRBV11-2
d_gene: TRBD1
j_gene: TRBJ2-7

CDR3nt: TGTGCCAGCAGTTACAGGGGCAGGGAAACTGAAGCTTTCTTT
CDR3aa: CASSYRGRETEAFF
abundance: -
v_gene: TRBV6-5
d_gene: -
j_gene: TRBJ1-1

CDR3nt: TGTGCCAGCAGCTTAGCCGTCGGACAGGGGGCCGGTGAGCAGTTCTTC
CDR3aa: CASSLAVGQGAGEQFF
abundance: -
v_gene: TRBV7-9
d_gene: TRBD1
j_gene: TRBJ2-1

CDR3nt: TGTGCCAGCACCGACGCATGGACTCAGGAGGCTGAAGCTTTCTTT
CDR3aa: CASTDAWTQEAEAFF
abundance: -
v_gene: TRBV6-1
d_gene: -
j_gene: TRBJ1-1

CDR3nt: TGCGCCAGCAGTGATACTGGACCCTACGAGCAGTACTTC
CDR3aa: CASSDTGPYEQYF
abundance: -
v_gene: TRBV10-2
d_gene: -
j_gene: TRBJ2-7

CDR3nt: TGTGCCAGCAGCGGGTCGGGCACCACCGGGGAGCTGTTTTTT
CDR3aa: CASSGSGTTGELFF
abundance: -
v_gene: TRBV7-3
d_gene: -
j_gene: TRBJ2-2

CDR3nt: TGTGCCAGCAGTGGGGGGGAGTTCCAAGAGACCCAGTACTTC
CDR3aa: CASSGGEFQETQYF
abundance: -
v_gene: TRBV2
d_gene: -
j_gene: TRBJ2-5

CDR3nt: TGTGCCAGCAGGGTGGGTAGCGGGGGCACATATACGCAGTATTTT
CDR3aa: CASRVGSGGTYTQYF
abundance: -
v_gene: TRBV27
d_gene: TRBD2
j_gene: TRBJ2-3

CDR3nt: TGTGCCAGCAGCCCCATGACAGATACGCAGTATTTT
CDR3aa: CASSPMTDTQYF
abundance: -
v_gene: TRBV7-9
d_gene: -
j_gene: TRBJ2-3

CDR3nt: TGTGCCAGCAGCTCCGGGACAGGGGGCGGCGGAGGGAATCAGCCCCAGCATTTT
CDR3aa: CASSSGTGGGGGNQPQHF
abundance: -
v_gene: TRBV9
d_gene: TRBD1
j_gene: TRBJ1-5

CDR3nt: TGCGCCAGCAGCCAAGAAATACTAGCGCCCAATGAGCAGTTCTTC
CDR3aa: CASSQEILAPNEQFF
abundance: -
v_gene: TRBV4-3
d_gene: TRBD2
j_gene: TRBJ2-1

CDR3nt: TGTGCCAGCAGCCCGGTGGGGGGCTGGGGAGATACGCAGTATTTT
CDR3aa: CASSPVGGWGDTQYF
abundance: -
v_gene: TRBV5-6
d_gene: -
j_gene: TRBJ2-3

CDR3nt: TGTGCCAGCAGCTTACCTGTGCGGGGGGGCATAACAGATACGCAGTATTTT
CDR3aa: CASSLPVRGGITDTQYF
abundance: -
v_gene: TRBV7-6
d_gene: TRBD2
j_gene: TRBJ2-3

CDR3nt: TGTGCCAGCAGCTTGTTAAGGACAGGCGTCCACAATGAGCAGTTCTTC
CDR3aa: CASSLLRTGVHNEQFF
abundance: -
v_gene: TRBV11-2
d_gene: TRBD1
j_gene: TRBJ2-1

CDR3nt: TGTGCCAGCTCAACCTCCGGACAGGGTGGAACACCCCTCCACTTT
CDR3aa: CASSTSGQGGTPLHF
abundance: -
v_gene: TRBV18
d_gene: TRBD1
j_gene: TRBJ1-6

CDR3nt: TGTGCCAGCAGTGAACTATGGGACGGAGCCTACAATGAGCAGTTCTTC
CDR3aa: CASSELWDGAYNEQFF
abundance: -
v_gene: TRBV6-1
d_gene: -
j_gene: TRBJ2-1

CDR3nt: TGTGCCAGCAGCACCGGGACAGGGGTTTCCACCATATATTTT
CDR3aa: CASSTGTGVSTIYF
abundance: few
v_gene: TRBV6-5
d_gene: TRBD1
j_gene: TRBJ1-3

CDR3nt: TGTGCCAGCAGTTTATCCCCCCCGGGGGTGCGCACAGATACGCAGTATTTT
CDR3aa: CASSLSPPGVRTDTQYF
abundance: -
v_gene: TRBV27
d_gene: -
j_gene: TRBJ2-3

CDR3nt: TGTGCCATCAGTGGCGACAGCTACACCGGGGAGCTGTTTTTT
CDR3aa: CAISGDSYTGELFF
abundance: once
v_gene: TRBV10-3
d_gene: -
j_gene: TRBJ2-2

CDR3nt: TGTGCCAGCAGTGATCGGACAGGGGATGGAAACACCATATATTTT
CDR3aa: CASSDRTGDGNTIYF
abundance: -
v_gene: TRBV6-6
d_gene: TRBD1
j_gene: TRBJ1-3

CDR3nt: TGTGCCAGCAGTCGGGGAGGGGGGAGGAACGAGCAGTACTTC
CDR3aa: CASSRGGGRNEQYF
abundance: -
v_gene: TRBV6-5
d_gene: -
j_gene: TRBJ2-7

CDR3nt: TGTGCCAGCAATCCCCCCGGCCGTAGAGATACGCAGTATTTT
CDR3aa: CASNPPGRRDTQYF
abundance: -
v_gene: TRBV5-4
d_gene: -
j_gene: TRBJ2-3

CDR3nt: TGTGCCAGCGAAGTGTCAAGTGGGGGGCTAAGGTATGGCTACACCTTC
CDR3aa: CASEVSSGGLRYGYTF
abundance: -
v_gene: TRBV2
d_gene: -
j_gene: TRBJ1-2

CDR3nt: TGCGCCAGCAGCTTGGCCTCGGGACAACGGGAGACCCAGTACTTC
CDR3aa: CASSLASGQRETQYF
abundance: -
v_gene: TRBV5-1
d_gene: -
j_gene: TRBJ2-5

CDR3nt: TGTGCCAGCAGCTTAGCCCCTTTTGGGGAGCAGTTCTTC
CDR3aa: CASSLAPFGEQFF
abundance: -
v_gene: TRBV7-8
d_gene: -
j_gene: TRBJ2-1

CDR3nt: TGTGTCAGCAATCAAGGTGGTAGCGTGACCTACGAGCAGTACTTC
CDR3aa: CVSNQGGSVTYEQYF
abundance: -
v_gene: TRBV2
d_gene: -
j_gene: TRBJ2-7

CDR3nt: TGTGCCAGCAAAGGCCAAGAGACCCAGTACTTC
CDR3aa: CASKGQETQYF
abundance: -
v_gene: TRBV28
d_gene: -
j_gene: TRBJ2-5

CDR3nt: TGCGCCAGCAGCTTGGAGCGCCCGGCGGGGACCTACGAGCAGTACTTC
CDR3aa: CASSLERPAGTYEQYF
abundance: -
v_gene: TRBV5-1
d_gene: -
j_gene: TRBJ2-7

CDR3nt: TGTGCCAGCAGCTTAAGTTCCCCTCGGAATTCACCCCTCCACTTT
CDR3aa: CASSLSSPRNSPLHF
abundance: -
v_gene: TRBV7-2
d_gene: -
j_gene: TRBJ1-6

CDR3nt: TGCAGCGTTGATGGGGGGGGAAAAGAGACCCAGTACTTC
CDR3aa: CSVDGGGKETQYF
abundance: few
v_gene: TRBV29-1
d_gene: TRBD2
j_gene: TRBJ2-5

CDR3nt: TGTGCCACCAGCAGAATTCGGGACGGCCTCTCTGGGGCCAACGTCCTGACTTTC
CDR3aa: CATSRIRDGLSGANVLTF
abundance: -
v_gene: TRBV15
d_gene: -
j_gene: TRBJ2-6

CDR3nt: TGTGCCAGCAGTGAAACAGGATCTGGAAACACCATATATTTT
CDR3aa: CASSETGSGNTIYF
abundance: -
v_gene: TRBV6-1
d_gene: -
j_gene: TRBJ1-3

CDR3nt: TGTGCCAGCAGCGTAGATCTCGTGGCCAACGTCCTGACTTTC
CDR3aa: CASSVDLVANVLTF
abundance: -
v_gene: TRBV9
d_gene: -
j_gene: TRBJ2-6

CDR3nt: TGTGCCAGTAGTGTGATTAGCGGGATCGGATTGAATGAGCAGTTCTTC
CDR3aa: CASSVISGIGLNEQFF
abundance: -
v_gene: TRBV19
d_gene: TRBD2
j_gene: TRBJ2-1

CDR3nt: TGTGCCAGCAGCTTAGCGGGTCCCTCGCCCCAGCATTTT
CDR3aa: CASSLAGPSPQHF
abundance: -
v_gene: TRBV7-2
d_gene: -
j_gene: TRBJ1-5

CDR3nt: TGTGCCAGCAGTTATTTGAGGGGCGAGCAGTACTTC
CDR3aa: CASSYLRGEQYF
abundance: -
v_gene: TRBV6-6
d_gene: -
j_gene: TRBJ2-7

CDR3nt: TGCGCCAGCAGCAGAGGGGACACCGGGGAGCTGTTTTTT
CDR3aa: CASSRGDTGELFF
abundance: -
v_gene: TRBV5-1
d_gene: -
j_gene: TRBJ2-2

CDR3nt: TGTGCCAGCAGCTTAGGGACTAGTAAGGTCAATGAGCAGTTCTTC
CDR3aa: CASSLGTSKVNEQFF
abundance: -
v_gene: TRBV7-2
d_gene: TRBD2
j_gene: TRBJ2-1

CDR3nt: TGTGCCAGCTCACCACCGTCGAGCGGCCAAGGACAAGAGACCCAGTACTTC
CDR3aa: CASSPPSSGQGQETQYF
abundance: -
v_gene: TRBV18
d_gene: -
j_gene: TRBJ2-5

CDR3nt: TGTGCCAGCGCCTCCGGGAGGGGTAGCAATCAGCCCCAGCATTTT
CDR3aa: CASASGRGSNQPQHF
abundance: -
v_gene: TRBV27
d_gene: -
j_gene: TRBJ1-5

CDR3nt: TGCGCCAGCAACAACCGGGACAGGACTAACTATGGCTACACCTTC
CDR3aa: CASNNRDRTNYGYTF
abundance: -
v_gene: TRBV4-1
d_gene: TRBD1
j_gene: TRBJ1-2

CDR3nt: TGTGCCTGGGGGGCAAACTCTGGAAACACCATATATTTT
CDR3aa: CAWGANSGNTIYF
abundance: -
v_gene: TRBV30
d_gene: -
j_gene: TRBJ1-3

CDR3nt: TGTGCCAGCAGTGATGCCATACACTATGGCTACACCTTC
CDR3aa: CASSDAIHYGYTF
abundance: -
v_gene: TRBV6-1
d_gene: -
j_gene: TRBJ1-2

CDR3nt: TGTGCCAGCAGTACCACAAGGAATGAGCAGTTCTTC
CDR3aa: CASSTTRNEQFF
abundance: once
v_gene: TRBV6-6
d_gene: -
j_gene: TRBJ2-1

CDR3nt: TGTGCCAGCAGCTCGGTGACTAGCAGGAGGGCCGGGGATACGCAGTATTTT
CDR3aa: CASSSVTSRRAGDTQYF
abundance: -
v_gene: TRBV7-2
d_gene: TRBD2
j_gene: TRBJ2-3

CDR3nt: TGTGCCAGCAGCGTAGGGGCAGACGGCAACGAGCAGTACTTC
CDR3aa: CASSVGADGNEQYF
abundance: -
v_gene: TRBV9
d_gene: -
j_gene: TRBJ2-7

CDR3nt: TGTGCCAGCAGCCCCCGGGACAGCCAAGAGACCCAGTACTTC
CDR3aa: CASSPRDSQETQYF
abundance: -
v_gene: TRBV11-3
d_gene: TRBD1
j_gene: TRBJ2-5

CDR3nt: TGTGCCTGGAGTGTTTTTTCAACAGGGCCCAGGGGGAACACTGAAGCTTTCTTT
CDR3aa: CAWSVFSTGPRGNTEAFF
abundance: once
v_gene: TRBV30
d_gene: -
j_gene: TRBJ1-1

CDR3nt: TGTGCCATCAGTGAACCCGGCGGGGGGGATGAGCAGTTCTTC
CDR3aa: CAISEPGGGDEQFF
abundance: -
v_gene: TRBV10-3
d_gene: TRBD2
j_gene: TRBJ2-1